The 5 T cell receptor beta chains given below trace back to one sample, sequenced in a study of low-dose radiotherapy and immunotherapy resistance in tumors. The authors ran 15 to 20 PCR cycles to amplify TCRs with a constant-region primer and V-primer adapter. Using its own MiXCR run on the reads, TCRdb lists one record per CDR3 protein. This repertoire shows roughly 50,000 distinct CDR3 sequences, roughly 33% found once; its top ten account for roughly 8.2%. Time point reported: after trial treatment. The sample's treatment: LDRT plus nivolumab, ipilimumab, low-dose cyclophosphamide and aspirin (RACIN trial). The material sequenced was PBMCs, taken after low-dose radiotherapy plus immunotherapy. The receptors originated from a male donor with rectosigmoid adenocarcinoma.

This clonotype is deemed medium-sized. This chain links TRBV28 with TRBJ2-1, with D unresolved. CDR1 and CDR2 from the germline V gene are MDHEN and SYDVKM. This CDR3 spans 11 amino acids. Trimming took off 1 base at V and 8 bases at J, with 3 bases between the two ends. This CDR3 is CASSLYHEQFF. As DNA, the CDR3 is TGTGCCAGCAGTTTATATCATGAGCAGTTCTTC.

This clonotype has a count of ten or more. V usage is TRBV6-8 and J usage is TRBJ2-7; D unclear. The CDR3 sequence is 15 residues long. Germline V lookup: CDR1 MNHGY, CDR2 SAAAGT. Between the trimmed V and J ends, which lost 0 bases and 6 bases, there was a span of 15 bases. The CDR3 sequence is CASSYSTYQRSEQYF. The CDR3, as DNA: TGTGCCAGCAGTTACTCGACATACCAGCGCAGCGAGCAGTACTTC.

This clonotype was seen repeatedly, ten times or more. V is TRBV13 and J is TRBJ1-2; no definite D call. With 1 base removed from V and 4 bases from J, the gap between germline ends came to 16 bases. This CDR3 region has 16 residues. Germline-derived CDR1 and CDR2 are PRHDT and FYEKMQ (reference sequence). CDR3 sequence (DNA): TGTGCCAGCAGCTTAGTATTTGGGGATTACTTCTATGGCTACACCTTC. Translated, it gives CASSLVFGDYFYGYTF. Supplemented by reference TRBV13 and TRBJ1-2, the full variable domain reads AAGVIQSPRHLIKEKRETATLKCYPIPRHDTVYWYQQGPGQDPQFLISFYEKMQSDKGSIPDRFSAQQFSDYHSELNMSSLELGDSALYFCASSLVFGDYFYGYTFGSGTRLTVV.

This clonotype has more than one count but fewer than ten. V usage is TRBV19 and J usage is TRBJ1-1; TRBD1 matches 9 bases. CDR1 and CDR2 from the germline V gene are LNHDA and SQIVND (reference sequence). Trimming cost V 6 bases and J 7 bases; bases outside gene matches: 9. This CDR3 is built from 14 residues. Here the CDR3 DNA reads TGTGCCAGTAGAAACCGGGACAGGGCGTTTGAAGCTTTCTTT. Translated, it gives CASRNRDRAFEAFF.

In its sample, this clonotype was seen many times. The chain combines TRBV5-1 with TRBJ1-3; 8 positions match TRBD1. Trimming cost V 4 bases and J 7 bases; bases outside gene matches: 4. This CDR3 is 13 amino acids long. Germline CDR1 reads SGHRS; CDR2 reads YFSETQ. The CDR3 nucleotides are TGCGCCAGCAGCAAGACAGGGGAGAACACCATATATTTT. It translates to CASSKTGENTIYF.